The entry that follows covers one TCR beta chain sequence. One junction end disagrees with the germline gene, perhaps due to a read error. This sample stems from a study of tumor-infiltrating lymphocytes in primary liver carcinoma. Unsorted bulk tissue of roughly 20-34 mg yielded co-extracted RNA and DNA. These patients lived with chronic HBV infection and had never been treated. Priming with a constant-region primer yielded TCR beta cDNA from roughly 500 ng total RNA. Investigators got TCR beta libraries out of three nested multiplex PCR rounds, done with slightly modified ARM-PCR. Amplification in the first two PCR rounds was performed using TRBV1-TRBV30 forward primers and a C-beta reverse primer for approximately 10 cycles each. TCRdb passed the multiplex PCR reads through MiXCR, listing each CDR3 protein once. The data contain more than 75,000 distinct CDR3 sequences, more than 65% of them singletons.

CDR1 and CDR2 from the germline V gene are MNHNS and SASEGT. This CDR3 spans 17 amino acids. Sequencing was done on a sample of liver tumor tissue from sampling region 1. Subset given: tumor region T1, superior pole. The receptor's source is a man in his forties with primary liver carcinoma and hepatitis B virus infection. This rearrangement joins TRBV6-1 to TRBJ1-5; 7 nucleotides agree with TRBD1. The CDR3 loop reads CASSDPGTVYSNRPQHF. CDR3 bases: TGTGCCAGCAGTGATCCCGGGACAGTTTATAGCAATCGGCCCCAACATTTT.